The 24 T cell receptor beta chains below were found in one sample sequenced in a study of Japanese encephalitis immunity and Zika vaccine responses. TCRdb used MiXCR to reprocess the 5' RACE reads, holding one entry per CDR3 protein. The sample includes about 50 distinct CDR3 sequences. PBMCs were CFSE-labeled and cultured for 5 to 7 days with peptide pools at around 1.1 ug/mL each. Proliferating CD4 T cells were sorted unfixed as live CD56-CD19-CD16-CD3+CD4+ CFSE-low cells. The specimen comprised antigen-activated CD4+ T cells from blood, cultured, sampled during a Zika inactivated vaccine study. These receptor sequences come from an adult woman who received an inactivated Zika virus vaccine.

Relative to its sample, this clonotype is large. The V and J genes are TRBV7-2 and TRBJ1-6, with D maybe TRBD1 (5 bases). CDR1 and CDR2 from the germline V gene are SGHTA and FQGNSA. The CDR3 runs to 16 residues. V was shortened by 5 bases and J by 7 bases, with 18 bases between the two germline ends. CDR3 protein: CASSRGPGGGNSPLHF. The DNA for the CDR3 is TGTGCCAGCAGCCGGGGCCCCGGGGGAGGGAATTCACCCCTCCACTTT.

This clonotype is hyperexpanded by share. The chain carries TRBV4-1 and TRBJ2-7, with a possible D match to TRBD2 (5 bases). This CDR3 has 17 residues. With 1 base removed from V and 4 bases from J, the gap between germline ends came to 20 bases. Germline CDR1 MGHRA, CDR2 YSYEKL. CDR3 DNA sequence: TGCGCCAGCAGCCAAGGTCGACTAAGCCTACGAACTTACGAGCAGTACTTC. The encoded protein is CASSQGRLSLRTYEQYF.

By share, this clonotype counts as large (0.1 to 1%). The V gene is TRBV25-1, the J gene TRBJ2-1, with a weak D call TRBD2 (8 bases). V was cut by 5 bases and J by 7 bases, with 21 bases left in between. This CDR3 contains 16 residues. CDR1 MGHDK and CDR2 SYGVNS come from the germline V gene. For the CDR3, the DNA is TGTGCCAGCAGTTCAGGGGGGCTAGCGGGTTATAATGAGCAGTTCTTC. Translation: CASSSGGLAGYNEQFF.

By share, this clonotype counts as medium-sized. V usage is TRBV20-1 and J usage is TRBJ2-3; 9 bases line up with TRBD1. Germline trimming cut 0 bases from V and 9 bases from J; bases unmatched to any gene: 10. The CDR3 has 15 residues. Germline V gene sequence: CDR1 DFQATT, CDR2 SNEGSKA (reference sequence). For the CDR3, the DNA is TGCAGTGCTAGAGACAACCGAGGAACAGGGGGCACGCAGTATTTT. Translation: CSARDNRGTGGTQYF.

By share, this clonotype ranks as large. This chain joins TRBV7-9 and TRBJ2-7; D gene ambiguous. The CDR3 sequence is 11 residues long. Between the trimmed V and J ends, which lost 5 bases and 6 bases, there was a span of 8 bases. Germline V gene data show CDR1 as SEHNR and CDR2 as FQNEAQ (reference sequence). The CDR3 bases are TGTGCCAGCAGCCAGGAAGGCGAGCAGTACTTC. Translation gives CASSQEGEQYF.

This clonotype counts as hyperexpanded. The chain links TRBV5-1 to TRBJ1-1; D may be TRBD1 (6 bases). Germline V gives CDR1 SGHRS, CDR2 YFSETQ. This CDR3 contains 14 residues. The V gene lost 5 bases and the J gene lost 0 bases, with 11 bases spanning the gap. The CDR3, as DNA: TGCGCCAGCAGTCCCGACAGGATGAACACTGAAGCTTTCTTT. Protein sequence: CASSPDRMNTEAFF.

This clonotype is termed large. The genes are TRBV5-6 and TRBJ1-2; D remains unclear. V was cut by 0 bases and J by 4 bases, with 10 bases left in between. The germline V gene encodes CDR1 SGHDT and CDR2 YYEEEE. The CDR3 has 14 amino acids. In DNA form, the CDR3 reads TGTGCCAGCAGCTTGGGGGCCCAAGGCTATGGCTACACCTTC. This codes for CASSLGAQGYGYTF.

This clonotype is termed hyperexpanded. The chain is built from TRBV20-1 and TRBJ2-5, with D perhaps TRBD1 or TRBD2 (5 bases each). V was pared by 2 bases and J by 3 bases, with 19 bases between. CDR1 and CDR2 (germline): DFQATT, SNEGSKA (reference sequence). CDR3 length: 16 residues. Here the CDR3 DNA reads TGCAGTGCTAGACCGATTCCGGGACGGGGAAAAGAGACCCAGTACTTC. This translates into CSARPIPGRGKETQYF.

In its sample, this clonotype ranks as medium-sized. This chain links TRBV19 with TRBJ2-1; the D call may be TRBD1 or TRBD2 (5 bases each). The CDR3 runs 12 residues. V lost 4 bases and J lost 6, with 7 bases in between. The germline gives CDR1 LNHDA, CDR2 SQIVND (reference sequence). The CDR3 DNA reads TGTGCCAGTAGTACCGGGACCAATGAGCAGTTCTTC. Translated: CASSTGTNEQFF.

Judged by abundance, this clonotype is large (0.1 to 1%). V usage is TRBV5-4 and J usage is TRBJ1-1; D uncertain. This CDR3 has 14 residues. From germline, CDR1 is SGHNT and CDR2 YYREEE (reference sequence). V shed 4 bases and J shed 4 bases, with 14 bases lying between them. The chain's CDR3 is CASSGGEGGTEAFF. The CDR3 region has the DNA TGTGCCAGCAGCGGAGGTGAGGGAGGCACTGAAGCTTTCTTT.

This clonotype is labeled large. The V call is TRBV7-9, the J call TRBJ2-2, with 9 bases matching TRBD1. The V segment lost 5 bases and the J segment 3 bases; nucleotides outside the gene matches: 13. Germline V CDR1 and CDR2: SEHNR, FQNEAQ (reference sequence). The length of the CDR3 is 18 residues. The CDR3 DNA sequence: TGTGCCAGCAGCCAGCTTCCGGGACAGGGAATGTACACCGGGGAGCTGTTTTTT. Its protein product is CASSQLPGQGMYTGELFF.

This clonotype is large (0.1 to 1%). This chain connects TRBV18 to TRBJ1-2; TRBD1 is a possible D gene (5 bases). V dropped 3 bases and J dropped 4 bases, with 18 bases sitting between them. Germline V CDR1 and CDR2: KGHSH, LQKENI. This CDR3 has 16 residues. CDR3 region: CASSPASTGAGYGYTF. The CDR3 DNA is TGTGCCAGCTCACCCGCGTCGACCGGGGCTGGCTATGGCTACACCTTC.

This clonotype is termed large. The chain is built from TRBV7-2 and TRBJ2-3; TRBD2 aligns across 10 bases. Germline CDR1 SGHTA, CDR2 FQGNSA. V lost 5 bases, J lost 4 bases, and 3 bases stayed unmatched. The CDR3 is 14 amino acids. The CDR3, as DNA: TGTGCCAGCAGCCCCGGGACTAGCGCAGATACGCAGTATTTT. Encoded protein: CASSPGTSADTQYF.

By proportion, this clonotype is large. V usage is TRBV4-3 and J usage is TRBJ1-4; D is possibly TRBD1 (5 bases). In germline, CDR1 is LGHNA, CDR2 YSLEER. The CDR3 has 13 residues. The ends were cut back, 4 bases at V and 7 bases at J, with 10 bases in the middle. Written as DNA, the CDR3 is TGCGCCAGCAGCCTAGTAGGGGTTGAAAAACTGTTTTTT. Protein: CASSLVGVEKLFF.

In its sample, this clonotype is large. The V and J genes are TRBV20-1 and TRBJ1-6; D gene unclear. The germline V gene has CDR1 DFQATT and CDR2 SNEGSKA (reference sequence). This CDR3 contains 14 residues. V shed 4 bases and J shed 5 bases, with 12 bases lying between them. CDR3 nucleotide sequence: TGCAGTGCTACCCGGAGGGTGGATAATTCACCCCTCCACTTT. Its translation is CSATRRVDNSPLHF.

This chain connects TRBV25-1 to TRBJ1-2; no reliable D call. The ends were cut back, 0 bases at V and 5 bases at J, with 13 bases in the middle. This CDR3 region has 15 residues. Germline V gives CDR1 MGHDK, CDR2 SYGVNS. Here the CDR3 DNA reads TGTGCCAGCAGTGAATATGGGCAGGATTGGTATGGCTACACCTTC. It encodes CASSEYGQDWYGYTF.

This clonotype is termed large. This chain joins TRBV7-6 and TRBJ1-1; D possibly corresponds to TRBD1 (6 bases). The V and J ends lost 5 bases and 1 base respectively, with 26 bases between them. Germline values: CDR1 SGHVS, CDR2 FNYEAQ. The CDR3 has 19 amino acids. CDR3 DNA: TGTGCCAGCAGCCCCCTTAGGGGTCCCAGGGGAAAGCGGAACACTGAAGCTTTCTTT. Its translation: CASSPLRGPRGKRNTEAFF.

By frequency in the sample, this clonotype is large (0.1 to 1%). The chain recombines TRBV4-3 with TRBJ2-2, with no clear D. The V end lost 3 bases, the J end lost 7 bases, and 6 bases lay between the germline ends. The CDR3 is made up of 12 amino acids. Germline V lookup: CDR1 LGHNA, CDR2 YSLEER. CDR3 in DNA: TGCGCCAGCAGCCATATGGGCGGGGAGCTGTTTTTT. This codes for CASSHMGGELFF.

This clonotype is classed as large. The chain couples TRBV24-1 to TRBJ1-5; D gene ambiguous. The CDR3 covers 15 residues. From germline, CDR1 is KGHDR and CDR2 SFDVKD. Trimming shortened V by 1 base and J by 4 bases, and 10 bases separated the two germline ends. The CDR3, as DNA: TGTGCCACCAGTGATTTTGAGTCAGATAATCAGCCCCAGCATTTT. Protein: CATSDFESDNQPQHF.

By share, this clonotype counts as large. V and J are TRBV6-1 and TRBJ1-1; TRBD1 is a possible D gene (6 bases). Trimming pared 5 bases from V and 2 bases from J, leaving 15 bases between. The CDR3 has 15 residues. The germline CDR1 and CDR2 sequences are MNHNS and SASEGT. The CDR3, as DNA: TGTGCCAGCAGTCGAACCGGGACACCCAACACTGAAGCTTTCTTT. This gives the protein CASSRTGTPNTEAFF.

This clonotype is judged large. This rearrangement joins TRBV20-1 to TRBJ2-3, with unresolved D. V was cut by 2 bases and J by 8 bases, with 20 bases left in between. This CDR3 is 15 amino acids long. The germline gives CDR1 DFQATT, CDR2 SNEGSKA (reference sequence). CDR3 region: CSARPTGRDFGTQYF. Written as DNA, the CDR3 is TGCAGTGCTAGACCGACCGGGCGCGACTTCGGTACGCAGTATTTT.

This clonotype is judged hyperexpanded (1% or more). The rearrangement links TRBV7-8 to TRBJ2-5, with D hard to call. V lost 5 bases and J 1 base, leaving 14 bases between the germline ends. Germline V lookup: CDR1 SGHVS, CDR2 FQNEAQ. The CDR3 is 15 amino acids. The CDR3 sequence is CASSPPVAIQETQYF. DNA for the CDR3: TGTGCCAGCAGCCCCCCTGTAGCCATCCAAGAGACCCAGTACTTC.

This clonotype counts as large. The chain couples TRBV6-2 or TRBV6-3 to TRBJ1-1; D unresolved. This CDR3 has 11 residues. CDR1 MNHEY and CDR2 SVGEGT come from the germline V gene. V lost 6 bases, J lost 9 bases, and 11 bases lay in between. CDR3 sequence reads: CASSSLLQAFF. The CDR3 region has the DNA TGTGCCAGCAGCTCCCTCCTACAAGCTTTCTTT.

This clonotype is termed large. This CDR3 reads CASSHGSSGKGAYEQYF. CDR3 sequence (DNA): TGTGCCAGCAGCCATGGGTCTAGCGGAAAGGGAGCCTACGAGCAGTACTTC. J is TRBJ2-7 and V is TRBV6-2 or TRBV6-3; 7 nucleotides agree with TRBD2. Germline V gene sequence: CDR1 MNHEY, CDR2 SVGEGT. This CDR3 contains 17 residues. With 6 bases clipped from V and 2 bases from J, the junction kept 16 bases outside the gene matches.